This T cell receptor beta chain was sequenced for a study of T cell changes during pregnancy in multiple sclerosis. The length of the CDR3 is 15 residues. Germline lookup yields CDR1 MGHRA and CDR2 YSYEKL. The V gene end was trimmed by 5 bases and the J gene end by 4 bases; junction bases not matched to a gene: 5. TCRdb's table, derived via immunoSEQ multiplex PCR, lists solely in-frame clones and lacks some. The profile shows about 20,000 clones, about 87% of them singletons. V gene TRBV4-1 combines with J gene TRBJ2-1; TRBD2 matches 10 bases. This specimen consisted of CD8+ T cells from peripheral blood mononuclear cells, obtained in the second trimester of pregnancy. The TCR sequence derives from a female donor in good health, enrolled as a control in a pregnancy study. The CDR3 bases are TGCGCCAGCAGCTACGGACTAGCGGAATACAATGAGCAGTTCTTC. This encodes CASSYGLAEYNEQFF.